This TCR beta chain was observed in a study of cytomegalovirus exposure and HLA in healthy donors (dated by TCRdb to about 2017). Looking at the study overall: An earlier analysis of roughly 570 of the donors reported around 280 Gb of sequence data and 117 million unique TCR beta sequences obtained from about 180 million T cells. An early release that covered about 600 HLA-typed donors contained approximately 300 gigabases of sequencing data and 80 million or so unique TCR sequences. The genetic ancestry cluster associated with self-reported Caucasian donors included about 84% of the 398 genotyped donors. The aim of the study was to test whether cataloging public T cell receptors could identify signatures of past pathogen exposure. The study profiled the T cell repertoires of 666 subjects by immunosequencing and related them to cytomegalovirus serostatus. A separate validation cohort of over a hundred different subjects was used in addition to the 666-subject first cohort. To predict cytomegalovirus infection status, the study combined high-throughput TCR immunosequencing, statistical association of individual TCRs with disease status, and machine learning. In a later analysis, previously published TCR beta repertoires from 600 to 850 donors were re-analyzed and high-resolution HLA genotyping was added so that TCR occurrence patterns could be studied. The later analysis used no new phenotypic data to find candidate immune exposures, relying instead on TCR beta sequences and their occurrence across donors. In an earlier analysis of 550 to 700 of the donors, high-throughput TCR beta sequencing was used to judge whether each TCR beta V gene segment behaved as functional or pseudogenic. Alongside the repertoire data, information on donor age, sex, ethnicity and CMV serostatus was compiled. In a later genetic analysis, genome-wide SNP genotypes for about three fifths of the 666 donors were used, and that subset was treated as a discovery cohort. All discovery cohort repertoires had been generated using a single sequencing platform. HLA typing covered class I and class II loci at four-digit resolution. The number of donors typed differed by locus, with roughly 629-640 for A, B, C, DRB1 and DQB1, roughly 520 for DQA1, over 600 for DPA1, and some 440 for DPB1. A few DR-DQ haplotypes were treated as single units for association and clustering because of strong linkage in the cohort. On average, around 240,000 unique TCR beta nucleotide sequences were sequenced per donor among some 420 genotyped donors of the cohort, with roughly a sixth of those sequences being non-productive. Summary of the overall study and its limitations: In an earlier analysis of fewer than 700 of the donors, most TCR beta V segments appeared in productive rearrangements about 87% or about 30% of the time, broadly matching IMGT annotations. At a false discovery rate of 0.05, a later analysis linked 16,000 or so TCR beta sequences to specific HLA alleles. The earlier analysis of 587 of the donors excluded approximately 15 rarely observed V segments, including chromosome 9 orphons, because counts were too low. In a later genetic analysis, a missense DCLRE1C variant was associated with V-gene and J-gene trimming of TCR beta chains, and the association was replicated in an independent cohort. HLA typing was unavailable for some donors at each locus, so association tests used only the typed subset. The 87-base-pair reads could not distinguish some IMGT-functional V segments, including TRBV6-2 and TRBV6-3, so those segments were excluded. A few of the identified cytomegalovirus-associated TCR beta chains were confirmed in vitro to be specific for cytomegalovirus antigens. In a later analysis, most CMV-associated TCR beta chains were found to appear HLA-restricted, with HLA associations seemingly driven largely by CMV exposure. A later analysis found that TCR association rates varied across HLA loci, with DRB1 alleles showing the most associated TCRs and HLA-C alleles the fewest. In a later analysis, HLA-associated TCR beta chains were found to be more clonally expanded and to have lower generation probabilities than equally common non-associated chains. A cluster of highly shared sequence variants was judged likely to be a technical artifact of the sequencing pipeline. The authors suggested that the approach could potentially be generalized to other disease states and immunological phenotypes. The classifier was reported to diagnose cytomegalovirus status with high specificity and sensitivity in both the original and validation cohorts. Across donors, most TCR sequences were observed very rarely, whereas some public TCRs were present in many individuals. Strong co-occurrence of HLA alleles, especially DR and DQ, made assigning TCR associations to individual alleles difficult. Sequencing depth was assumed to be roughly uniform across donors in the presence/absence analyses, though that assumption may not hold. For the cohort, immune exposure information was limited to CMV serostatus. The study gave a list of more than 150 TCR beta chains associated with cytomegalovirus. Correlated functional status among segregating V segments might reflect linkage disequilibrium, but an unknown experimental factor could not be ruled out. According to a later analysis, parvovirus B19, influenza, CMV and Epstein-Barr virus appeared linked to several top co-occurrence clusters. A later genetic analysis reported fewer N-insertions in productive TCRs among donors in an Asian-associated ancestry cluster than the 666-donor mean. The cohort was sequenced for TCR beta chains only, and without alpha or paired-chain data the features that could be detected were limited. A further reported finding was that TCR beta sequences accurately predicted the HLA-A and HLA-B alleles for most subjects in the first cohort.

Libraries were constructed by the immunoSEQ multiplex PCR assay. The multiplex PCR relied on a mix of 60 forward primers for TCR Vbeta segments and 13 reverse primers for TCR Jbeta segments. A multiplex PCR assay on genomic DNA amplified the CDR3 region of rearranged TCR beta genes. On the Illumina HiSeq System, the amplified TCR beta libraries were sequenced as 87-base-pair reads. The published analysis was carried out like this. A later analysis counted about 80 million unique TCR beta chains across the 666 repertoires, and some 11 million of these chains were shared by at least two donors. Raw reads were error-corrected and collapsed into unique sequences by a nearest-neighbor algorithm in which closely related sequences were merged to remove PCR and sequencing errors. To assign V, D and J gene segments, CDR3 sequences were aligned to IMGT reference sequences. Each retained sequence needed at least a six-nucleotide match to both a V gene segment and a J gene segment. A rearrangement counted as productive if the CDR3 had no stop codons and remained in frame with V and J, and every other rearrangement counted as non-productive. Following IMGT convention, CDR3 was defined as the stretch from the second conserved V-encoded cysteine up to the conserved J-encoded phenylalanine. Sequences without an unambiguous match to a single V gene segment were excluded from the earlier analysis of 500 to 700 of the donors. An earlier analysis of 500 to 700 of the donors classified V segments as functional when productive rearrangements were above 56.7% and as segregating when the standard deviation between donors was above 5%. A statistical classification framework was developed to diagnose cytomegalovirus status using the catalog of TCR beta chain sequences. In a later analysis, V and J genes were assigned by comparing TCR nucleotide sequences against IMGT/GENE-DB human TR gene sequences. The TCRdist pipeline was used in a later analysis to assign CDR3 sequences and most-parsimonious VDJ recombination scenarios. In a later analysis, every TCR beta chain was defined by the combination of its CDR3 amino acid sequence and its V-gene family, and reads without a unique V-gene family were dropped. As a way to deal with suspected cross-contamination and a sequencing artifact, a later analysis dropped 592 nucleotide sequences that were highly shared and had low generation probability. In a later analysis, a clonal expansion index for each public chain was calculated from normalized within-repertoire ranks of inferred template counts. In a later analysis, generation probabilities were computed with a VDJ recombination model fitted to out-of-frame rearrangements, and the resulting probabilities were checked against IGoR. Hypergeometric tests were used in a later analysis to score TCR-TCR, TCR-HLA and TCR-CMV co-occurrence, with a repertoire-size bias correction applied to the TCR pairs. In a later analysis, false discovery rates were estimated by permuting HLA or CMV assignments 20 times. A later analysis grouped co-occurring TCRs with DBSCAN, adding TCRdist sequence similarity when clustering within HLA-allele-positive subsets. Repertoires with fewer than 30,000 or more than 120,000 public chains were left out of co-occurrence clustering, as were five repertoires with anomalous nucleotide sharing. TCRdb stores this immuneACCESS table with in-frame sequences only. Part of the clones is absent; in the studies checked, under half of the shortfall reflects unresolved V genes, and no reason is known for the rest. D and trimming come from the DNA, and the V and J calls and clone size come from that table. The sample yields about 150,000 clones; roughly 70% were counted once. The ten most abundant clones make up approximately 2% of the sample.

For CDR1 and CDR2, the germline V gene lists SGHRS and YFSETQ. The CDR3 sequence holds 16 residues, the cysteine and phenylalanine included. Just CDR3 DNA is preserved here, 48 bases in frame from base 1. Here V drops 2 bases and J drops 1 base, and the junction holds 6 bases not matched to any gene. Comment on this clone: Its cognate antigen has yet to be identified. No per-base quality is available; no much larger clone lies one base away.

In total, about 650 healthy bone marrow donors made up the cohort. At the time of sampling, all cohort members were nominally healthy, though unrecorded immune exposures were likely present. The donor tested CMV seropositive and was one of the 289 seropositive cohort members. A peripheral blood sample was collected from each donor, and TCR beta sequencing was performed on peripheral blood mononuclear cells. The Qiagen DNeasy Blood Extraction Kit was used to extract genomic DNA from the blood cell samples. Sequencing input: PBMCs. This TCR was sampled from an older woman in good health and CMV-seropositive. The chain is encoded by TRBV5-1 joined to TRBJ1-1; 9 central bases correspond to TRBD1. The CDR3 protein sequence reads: CASSLDRGTRNTEAFF. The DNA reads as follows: TGCGCCAGCAGCTTAGACAGGGGGACTCGGAACACTGAAGCTTTCTTT.